This T cell receptor (beta chain) was identified in a study of T cells in Graves' hyperthyroidism and ophthalmopathy (dated by TCRdb to the late 2010s). For the study in its entirety: Peripheral blood was sampled at the time of initial diagnosis, prior to any treatment. For training and testing, the 100 or so patients in the discovery cohort were randomly divided in a 7:3 ratio. Prospective prediction of ophthalmopathy was tested in an independent validation cohort consisting of roughly 20 hyperthyroidism patients and 15 or so patients who later progressed to ophthalmopathy. After sampling, hyperthyroidism patients received methimazole starting at 30 mg daily, and ophthalmopathy patients received high-dose intravenous methylprednisolone. A discovery cohort of about a hundred patients, 43 with Graves' ophthalmopathy and approximately 60 with stable Graves' hyperthyroidism, was used to find distinguishing TCR V-J signatures. In more than five Graves' hyperthyroidism patients, the study also compared T-cell repertoires from thyroid tissue with T-cell repertoires from blood. The paper describes TCR Vbeta CDR3 sequencing of 140 or so peripheral blood samples, made up of 43 ophthalmopathy patients, around 73 hyperthyroidism patients and roughly 17 progressor patients.

The TCR beta CDR3 regions were amplified from the RNA transcripts. The TCR CDR3 was subjected to a first round of RT-PCR using the HTBI primer set and the Qiagen OneStep RT-PCR kit. Libraries were constructed in a second round of multiplex PCR, after which size selection and purification were carried out. Sequencing of the libraries was done on an Illumina HiSeq2000 using paired-end 100 bp reads. The paper's data handling went like this. SOAPnuke was used to process the raw data, removing reads that contained adapters or uncalled bases, had a mean Phred below 15, or lacked an exact match to the constant primer or identifier. COPE v1.2.5 was used to merge high-quality paired reads, and clonotypes were defined as unique nucleotide sequences. Clonotypes were aligned to IMGT TRBV, TRBD and TRBJ reference segments using MiTCR v1.1. Only V-J combinations with frequency above 0.0001, covering 99.2% of repertoires, were analysed. A TCS score was defined as the ratio of F50 (clonal expansion) to E x V (chaos), with BLOSUM62-based TCRdist applied between CDR3 peptides within each V-J. Welch's t-statistics and random forest reduced roughly 500 V-J features to 13, which were used in a naive Bayes classifier (R e1071). TCRdb redid the processing of the public reads, applying fastp at Q25 and MiXCR, and retained in-frame beta chains. Rows merge per CDR3 protein into single entries with the most common DNA and genes. The V and J calls reflect TCRdb's pipeline rather than the authors' work. Counted in this sample were hundreds of thousands of distinct CDR3 sequences; approximately 15% of them appeared once. Roughly 6.2% of the sample is taken by the ten largest.

CDR3 length: 14 amino acids, cysteine to phenylalanine. CDR3 DNA only is kept here, 42 bases in frame from base 1. The V and J ends are trimmed by 5 bases and 3 bases, leaving 14 bases between them. For CDR1 and CDR2, the germline V gene lists SGHNT and YENEEA. This clonotype came up a few times. No antigen is known for it. No much larger clone exists at a distance of one base, and base qualities are not known. Hyperthyroidism patients were newly diagnosed, with disease duration under 2 months, and aged 18 to 65 years. The study excluded patients with uncontrolled infections, other autoimmune diseases, pregnancy or lactation. Diagnoses were based on clinical symptoms, serum thyroxine and TRAb, thyroid ultrasound and orbital computed tomography. Blood from progressor patients was collected at the time of first diagnosis with hyperthyroidism, before any ophthalmopathy symptoms had appeared. PBMCs were isolated from more than 8 ml of fresh peripheral blood by Ficoll-Paque density gradient centrifugation. Progressor patients were initially diagnosed with Graves' hyperthyroidism and developed ophthalmopathy during follow-up. Total RNA was extracted with Trizol reagent, and quality was checked on an Agilent 2100 Bioanalyzer.

Overall study results and their limits: During validation, the model predicted progression to ophthalmopathy a median of roughly six months ahead of onset, with almost 71% sensitivity and around 73% specificity. Sample size was not statistically predetermined, and investigators were not blinded to group allocation. Most expanded thyroid clonotypes (frequency above 0.001) were also found in blood, which suggests that blood repertoires may mirror thyroid immune responses. A 13 V-J signature model separated ophthalmopathy from stable hyperthyroidism, with approximately 86% sensitivity and 81.08% specificity in cross-validation and 80%/75% in testing.

This receptor was identified in a woman aged 25 to 39 with Graves' hyperthyroidism that later progressed to Graves' ophthalmopathy. Sequences were obtained from blood. The chain is encoded by TRBV11-3 joined to TRBJ2-7; 5 matching bases give a weak D call of TRBD1. The CDR3 reads CASSLPEDNYEQYF. The base sequence is TGTGCCAGCAGCCTGCCCGAGGACAACTACGAGCAGTACTTC.